This entry lists 15 T cell receptor beta chains sequenced from one sample in a study of CD8 T cells in Susac syndrome. RNA totalling about 0.5 to 1 ug underwent reverse transcription with random hexamers. TCRdb re-analysed the immunoSEQ multiplex PCR reads in MiXCR, keeping a single row per CDR3 protein. Here the sample spans fewer than 70,000 distinct CDR3 sequences, over 90% being singletons. Sequencing input: CD8+ T cells from PBMCs. Every receptor here comes from a human donor in good health.

The DNA for the CDR3 is TGTGCCAGCAGTGAAGCGACTCCTTCGGCCGCGAACACCGGGGAGCTGTTTTTT. Amino acid sequence: CASSEATPSAANTGELFF. The rearrangement uses TRBV2 and TRBJ2-2; D gene uncertain. This CDR3 region has 18 residues. Germline CDR1 reads SNHLY; CDR2 reads FYNNEI. Trimming removed 0 bases at V and 0 bases at J, with 14 bases between.

This clonotype occurred once. The rearrangement joins TRBV7-6 to TRBJ2-2; the match to TRBD2 covers 8 bases. The CDR3 consists of 15 residues. Germline CDR1 and CDR2: SGHVS and FNYEAQ. With 6 bases clipped from V and 7 bases from J, the junction kept 10 bases outside the gene matches. CDR3 amino acids: CASSPEAGGYGELFF. The CDR3, as DNA: TGTGCCAGCAGTCCGGAGGCGGGGGGCTACGGGGAGCTGTTTTTT.

The rearrangement links TRBV4-3 to TRBJ2-1; D remains unclear. V shed 1 base and J shed 3 bases, with 13 bases lying between them. CDR3 length: 16 residues. CDR1 is LGHNA, CDR2 YSLEER, per germline. The CDR3 reads CASSQGSKAYYNEQFF. As DNA, the CDR3 is TGCGCCAGCAGCCAAGGTTCCAAGGCGTACTACAATGAGCAGTTCTTC.

V usage is TRBV29-1 and J usage is TRBJ2-2, with 8 bases that match TRBD2. CDR1 SQVTM and CDR2 ANQGSEA come from the germline V gene. This CDR3 spans 14 amino acids. V shed 6 bases, J shed 4 bases, and the junction held 7 bases outside the gene matches. CDR3 amino acids: CSVRGGFGTGELFF. The CDR3 nucleotides are TGCAGCGTCCGGGGGGGGTTTGGCACCGGGGAGCTGTTTTTT.

V and J are TRBV25-1 and TRBJ2-7; maybe TRBD2 (6 bases). With 7 bases removed from V and 2 bases from J, the gap between germline ends came to 18 bases. The CDR3 covers 15 residues. The germline V gene has CDR1 MGHDK and CDR2 SYGVNS. The CDR3 nucleotides read TGTGCCAGCACCCCCGGGGGTGAGGGCCCCTACGAGCAGTACGTC. Translation gives CASTPGGEGPYEQYV.

This clonotype was observed a single time. The chain couples TRBV2 to TRBJ2-1; the D gene is possibly TRBD2 (7 bases). The germline V gene encodes CDR1 SNHLY and CDR2 FYNNEI. Trimming shortened V by 7 bases and J by 1 base, and 20 bases separated the two germline ends. The CDR3 consists of 17 residues. The CDR3 reads CASIQSGGGLSYNEQFF. The CDR3, as DNA: TGTGCCAGCATCCAAAGCGGCGGGGGCCTTTCCTACAATGAGCAGTTCTTC.

Only a few counts were recorded for this clonotype. The chain carries TRBV9 and TRBJ2-1, with 15 nucleotides matching TRBD2. Germline CDR1 and CDR2: SGDLS and YYNGEE. Losses at the gene ends were 2 bases for V and 7 bases for J; bases not matched to a gene: 1. The CDR3 covers 15 residues. CDR3 nucleotides: TGTGCCAGCAGCGTTGGGACTAGCGGGGGGAATGAGCAGTTCTTC. It is translated as CASSVGTSGGNEQFF.

The V and J genes are TRBV3-1 and TRBJ1-1, with D tentatively TRBD1 (5 bases). The V and J ends lost 3 bases and 0 bases respectively, with 14 bases between them. This CDR3 has 16 amino acids. The germline CDR1 and CDR2 sequences are LGHDT and YNNKEL (reference sequence). Here the CDR3 reads CASSHPPGRLNTEAFF. The CDR3 bases are TGTGCCAGCAGCCACCCCCCGGGACGTTTGAACACTGAAGCTTTCTTT.

The genes are TRBV29-1 and TRBJ2-1; TRBD1 is a possible D gene (6 bases). Germline-derived CDR1 and CDR2 are SQVTM and ANQGSEA. The CDR3 spans 13 residues. Trimming removed 7 bases from V and 6 bases from J, with 16 bases in between. CDR3 loop: CSGDLGHINEQFF. DNA for the CDR3: TGCAGCGGGGATTTGGGACATATCAATGAGCAGTTCTTC.

V is TRBV29-1 and J is TRBJ2-3; D may be TRBD1 (5 bases). The length of the CDR3 is 11 residues. Deletions cut 7 bases from V and 6 bases from J, with 11 bases between. The germline CDR1 and CDR2 sequences are SQVTM and ANQGSEA. The CDR3 here is CSAPAGDTQYF. The CDR3 DNA reads TGCAGCGCGCCGGCAGGGGATACGCAGTATTTT.

The chain carries TRBV16 and TRBJ2-3; TRBD1 matches at 10 bases. The junction had 5 bases not matched to a gene; V was cut back by 6 bases and J by 5 bases. The CDR3 extends over 14 amino acids. The germline gives CDR1 KGHSY, CDR2 FQNENV. The CDR3 DNA reads as TGTGCCAGCAGTCCGGGACAGGGGAAAGATACGCAGTATTTT. Its protein is CASSPGQGKDTQYF. The full variable domain, with the rest looked up from reference TRBV16 and TRBJ2-3, is GEEVAQTPKHLVRGEGQKAKLYCAPIKGHSYVFWYQQVLKNEFKFLISFQNENVFDETGMPKERFSAKCLPNSPCSLEIQATKLEDSAVYFCASSPGQGKDTQYFGPGTRLTVL.

The chain employs TRBV28 and TRBJ1-1; no definite D call. Germline V gene lookup returns CDR1 MDHEN and CDR2 SYDVKM. The CDR3 totals 15 residues. V was shortened by 4 bases and J by 1 base, with 13 bases between the two germline ends. Written as DNA, the CDR3 is TGTGCCAGCAGTTCCATAATAACAGCGAACACTGAAGCTTTCTTT. The encoded protein is CASSSIITANTEAFF. The full variable domain, with the rest looked up from reference TRBV28 and TRBJ1-1, is DVKVTQSSRYLVKRTGEKVFLECVQDMDHENMFWYRQDPGLGLRLIYFSYDVKMKEKGDIPEGYSVSREKKERFSLILESASTNQTSMYLCASSSIITANTEAFFGQGTRLTVV.

The rearrangement links TRBV6-5 to TRBJ2-5; 9 positions agree with TRBD1. The germline V gene encodes CDR1 MNHEY and CDR2 SVGAGI. V gave up 2 bases and J gave up 5 bases; unmatched junction bases: 0. CDR3 length equals 13 residues. CDR3 protein: CASSYDRGETQYF. The CDR3, as DNA: TGTGCCAGCAGTTACGACAGGGGGGAGACCCAGTACTTC.

CDR3 DNA: TGTGCCAGCAGCTTGGACGGACAGGGACCCACAGATACGCAGTATTTT. It codes for CASSLDGQGPTDTQYF. The V gene is TRBV5-4, the J gene TRBJ2-3; 8 nucleotides align to TRBD1. CDR1 and CDR2 from the germline V gene are SGHNT and YYREEE (reference sequence). V shed 0 bases, J shed 2 bases, and the junction held 5 bases outside the gene matches. The CDR3 sequence is 16 residues long.

This clonotype has only one observation. The rearrangement links TRBV13 to TRBJ2-5; either TRBD1 or TRBD2 may supply D (5 bases each). The CDR3 contains 13 residues. Trimming took 8 bases from V and 2 from J, leaving 12 bases between them. Germline CDR1 reads PRHDT; CDR2 reads FYEKMQ (reference sequence). The CDR3 DNA is TGTGCCAGCGAGGAGTGGGGGCAAGAGACCCAGTACTTC. It yields the protein CASEEWGQETQYF.